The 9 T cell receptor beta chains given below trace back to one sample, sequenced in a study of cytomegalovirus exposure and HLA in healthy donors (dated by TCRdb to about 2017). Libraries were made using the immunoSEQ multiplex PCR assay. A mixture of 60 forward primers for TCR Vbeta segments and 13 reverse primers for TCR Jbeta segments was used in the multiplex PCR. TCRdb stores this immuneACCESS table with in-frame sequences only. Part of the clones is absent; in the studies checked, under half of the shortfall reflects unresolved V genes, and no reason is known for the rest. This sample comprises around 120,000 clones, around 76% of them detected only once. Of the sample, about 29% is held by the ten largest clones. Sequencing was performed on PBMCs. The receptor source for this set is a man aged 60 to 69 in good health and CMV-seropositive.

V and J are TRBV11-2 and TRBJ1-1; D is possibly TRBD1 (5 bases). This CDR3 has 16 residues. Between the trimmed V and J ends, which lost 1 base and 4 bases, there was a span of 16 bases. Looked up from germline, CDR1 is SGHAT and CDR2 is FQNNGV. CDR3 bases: TGTGCCAGCAGCTTAGCGTGGGGGGAGGTTCGCACTGAAGCTTTCTTT. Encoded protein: CASSLAWGEVRTEAFF.

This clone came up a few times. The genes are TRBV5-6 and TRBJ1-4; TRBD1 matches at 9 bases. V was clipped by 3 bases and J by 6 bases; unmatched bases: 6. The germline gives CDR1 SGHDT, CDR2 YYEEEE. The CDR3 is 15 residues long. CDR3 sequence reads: CASSSYRGQYEKLFF. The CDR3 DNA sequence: TGTGCCAGCAGCTCATACAGGGGGCAGTATGAAAAACTGTTTTTT.

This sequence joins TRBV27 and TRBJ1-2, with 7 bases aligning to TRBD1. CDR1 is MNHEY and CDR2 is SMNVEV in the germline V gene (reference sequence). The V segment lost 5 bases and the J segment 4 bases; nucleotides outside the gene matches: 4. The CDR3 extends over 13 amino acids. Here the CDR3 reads CASSKGQIYGYTF. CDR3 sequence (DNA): TGTGCCAGCAGTAAGGGACAGATCTATGGCTACACCTTC.

The CDR3 spells CSVHRGIGTGELFF. CDR3 sequence (DNA): TGCAGCGTCCACCGGGGGATCGGGACCGGGGAGCTGTTTTTT. V gene TRBV29-1 combines with J gene TRBJ2-2; tentative D call: TRBD2 (6 bases). The CDR3 spans 14 residues. Germline-derived CDR1 and CDR2 are SQVTM and ANQGSEA. Trimming removed 6 bases at V and 5 bases at J, with 16 bases between.

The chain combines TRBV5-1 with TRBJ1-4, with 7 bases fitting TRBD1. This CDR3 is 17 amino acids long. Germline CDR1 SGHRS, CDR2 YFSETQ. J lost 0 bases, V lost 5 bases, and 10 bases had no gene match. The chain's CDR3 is CASRAEGTAATNEKLFF. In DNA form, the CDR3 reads TGCGCCAGCAGGGCCGAAGGGACAGCAGCAACTAATGAAAAACTGTTTTTT.

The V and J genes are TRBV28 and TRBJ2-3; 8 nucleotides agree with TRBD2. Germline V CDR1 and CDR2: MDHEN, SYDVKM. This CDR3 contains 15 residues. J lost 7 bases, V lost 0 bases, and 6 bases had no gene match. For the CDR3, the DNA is TGTGCCAGCAGTTTATGGGACGGGAGGGGGTATACGCAGTATTTT. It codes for CASSLWDGRGYTQYF.

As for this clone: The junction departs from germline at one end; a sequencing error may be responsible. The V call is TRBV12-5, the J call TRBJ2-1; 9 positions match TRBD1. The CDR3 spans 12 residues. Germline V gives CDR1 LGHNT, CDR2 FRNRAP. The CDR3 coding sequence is TGTGCTAGTGGTTTGGGGGGGGACAGGGCCGTCTTC. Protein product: CASGLGGDRAVF.

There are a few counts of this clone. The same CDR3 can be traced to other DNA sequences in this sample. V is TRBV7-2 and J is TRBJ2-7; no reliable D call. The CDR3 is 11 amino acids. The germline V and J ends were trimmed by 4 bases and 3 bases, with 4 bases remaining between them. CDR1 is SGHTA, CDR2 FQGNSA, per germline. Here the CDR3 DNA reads TGTGCCAGCAGCTCGTACTACGAGCAGTACTTC. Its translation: CASSSYYEQYF.

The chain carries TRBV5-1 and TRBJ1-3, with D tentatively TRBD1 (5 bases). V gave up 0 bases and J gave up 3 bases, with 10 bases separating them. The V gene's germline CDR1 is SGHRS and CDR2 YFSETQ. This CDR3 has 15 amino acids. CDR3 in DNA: TGCGCCAGCAGCTTGGAATCCGGGGGTGGAAACACCATATATTTT. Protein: CASSLESGGGNTIYF.